This T cell receptor beta chain was captured by sequencing in a study of identical twins. CDR1 and CDR2 (germline): SNHLY, FYNNEI. The CDR3 contains 14 residues. Findings of the study overall: Sharing of beta out-of-frame sequences by twins showed a weaker excess.

Unique molecular identifiers were present on cDNA, and template switching added a universal primer site. Each CDR3 protein gets one entry after TCRdb re-called the 5' RACE reads with MiXCR. The table includes some 1,700,000 distinct CDR3 sequences, 25% to 35% detected once. About this clonotype: Its antigen is not known. One junction end does not reproduce the germline sequence, and a read error may be involved.

The receptor was derived from a newborn girl in good health. The chain has TRBV2 and TRBJ2-7; D remains ambiguous. Sequenced input: cord blood. This chain's CDR3 is CASIEDRQYHEQYF. The CDR3, as DNA: TGTGCCAGCATTGAAGACCGGCAGTATCACGAGCAGTACTTC.